Included here is one T cell receptor (beta chain) sequence, with context. TCRdb's table, derived via immunoSEQ multiplex PCR, lists solely in-frame clones and lacks some. The sample records some 270,000 clones, 90% being singletons. The data were taken from a study of blood T cell repertoires in COVID-19. For the study at large: Samples representing acute and convalescent COVID-19 were sourced from the United States, Italy and Spain. Sources were T cells, B-cell-depleted T cells, or PBMCs; the material itself was cDNA or gDNA.

Seattle patients were enrolled during active infection and followed longitudinally. CDR3 length equals 18 residues. What was sequenced was peripheral blood. The chain couples TRBV1 to TRBJ2-2; the DNA was not used to check the table's D call, TRBD2. TRBV1 constitutes a pseudogene. The TCR originated in a woman aged 55-75 years with COVID-19, enrolled during active disease. The CDR3, as DNA: TGCACCAGCAGCCAAGGGGGAGCGGGGGAGCTGAACACCGGGGAGCTGTTTTTT. Its translation is CTSSQGGAGELNTGELFF.